This T cell receptor (beta chain) appears in the sequencing data of a study of CD8 T cells in ankylosing spondylitis. Study-level points and caveats: Relatively rare in peripheral blood, disease-linked clones were also CD8+. Some of the motif variants had earlier been found in reactive arthritis patients' fluid and blood. A motif of 7 to 9 highly homologous TCR beta variants was seen as apparently characteristic of ankylosing spondylitis blood.

The CDR3 contains 15 residues. In making TCR beta libraries, quantitative 5'-RACE with molecular barcodes was used. MiXCR was run by TCRdb on the 5' RACE reads, yielding one entry per CDR3 protein. The sample lists 350,000 to 400,000 distinct CDR3 sequences, more than 20% occurring once. A remark on this clonotype: The antigen is unknown. One junction end disagrees with the germline gene, perhaps due to a read error.

This clonotype was sampled from a male donor with ankylosing spondylitis or in good health (not recorded which). Sequencing was carried out using blood, either unsorted or a sorted T cell fraction (not recorded which). The rearrangement joins TRBV12-3 or TRBV12-4 to TRBJ2-1; D gene ambiguous. The CDR3 protein is CTSSSDPHPYNEQFF. CDR3 nucleotides: TGTACCAGCAGCTCGGACCCTCACCCCTACAATGAGCAGTTCTTC.